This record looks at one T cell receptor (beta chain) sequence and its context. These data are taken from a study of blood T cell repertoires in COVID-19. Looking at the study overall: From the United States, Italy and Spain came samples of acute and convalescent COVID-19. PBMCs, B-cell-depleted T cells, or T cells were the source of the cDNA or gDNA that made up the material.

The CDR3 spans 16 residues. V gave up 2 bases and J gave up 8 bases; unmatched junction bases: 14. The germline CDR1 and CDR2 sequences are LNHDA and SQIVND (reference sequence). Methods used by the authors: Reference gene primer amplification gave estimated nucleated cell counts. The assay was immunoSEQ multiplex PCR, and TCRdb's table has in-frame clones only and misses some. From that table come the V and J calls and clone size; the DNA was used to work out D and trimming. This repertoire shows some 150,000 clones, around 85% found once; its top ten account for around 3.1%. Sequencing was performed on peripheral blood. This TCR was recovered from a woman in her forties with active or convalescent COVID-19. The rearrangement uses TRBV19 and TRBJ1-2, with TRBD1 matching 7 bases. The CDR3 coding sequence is TGTGCCAGTAGTATACACCTCGCGGAGGGGGCCTGGGGCTACACCTTC. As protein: CASSIHLAEGAWGYTF. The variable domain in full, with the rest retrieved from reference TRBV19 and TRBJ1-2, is DGGITQSPKYLFRKEGQNVTLSCEQNLNHDAMYWYRQDPGQGLRLIYYSQIVNDFQKGDIAEGYSVSREKKESFPLTVTSAQKNPTAFYLCASSIHLAEGAWGYTFGSGTRLTVV.